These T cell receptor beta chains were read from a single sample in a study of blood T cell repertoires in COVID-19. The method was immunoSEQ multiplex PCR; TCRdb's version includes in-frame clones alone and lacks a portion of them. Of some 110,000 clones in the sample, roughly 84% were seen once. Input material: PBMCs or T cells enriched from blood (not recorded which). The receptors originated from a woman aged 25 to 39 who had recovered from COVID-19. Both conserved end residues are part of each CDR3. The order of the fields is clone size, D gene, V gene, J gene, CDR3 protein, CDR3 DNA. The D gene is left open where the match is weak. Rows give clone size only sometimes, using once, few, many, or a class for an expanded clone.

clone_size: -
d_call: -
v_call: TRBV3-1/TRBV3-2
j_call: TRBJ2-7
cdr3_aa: CASSQASRGSHEQYF
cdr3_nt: TGTGCCAGCAGCCAAGCCTCCCGAGGTTCCCACGAGCAGTACTTC

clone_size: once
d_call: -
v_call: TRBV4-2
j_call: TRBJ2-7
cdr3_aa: CASSPRASRRTYYEQYF
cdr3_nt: TGTGCCAGCAGCCCCCGGGCATCAAGGAGGACTTACTACGAGCAGTACTTC

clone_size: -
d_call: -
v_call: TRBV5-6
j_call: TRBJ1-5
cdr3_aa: CASSPSGTTQPQHF
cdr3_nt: TGTGCCAGCAGTCCTTCCGGGACAACTCAGCCCCAGCATTTT

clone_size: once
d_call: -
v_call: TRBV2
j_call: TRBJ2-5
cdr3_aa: CASSVVKGPQETQYF
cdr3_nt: TGTGCCAGCAGTGTCGTTAAGGGGCCGCAAGAGACCCAGTACTTC

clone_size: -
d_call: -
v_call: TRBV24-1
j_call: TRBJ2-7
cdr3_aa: CATSGTEGWNEQYF
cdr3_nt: TGTGCCACCAGTGGGACGGAGGGTTGGAACGAGCAGTACTTC

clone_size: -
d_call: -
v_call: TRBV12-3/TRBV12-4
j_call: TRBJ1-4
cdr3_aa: CASSPTVGEKLFF
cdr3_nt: TGTGCCAGCAGTCCCACGGTCGGGGAAAAACTGTTTTTT

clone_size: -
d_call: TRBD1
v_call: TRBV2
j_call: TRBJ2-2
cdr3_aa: CASRTGSGSGELFF
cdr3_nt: TGTGCCAGCAGGACAGGGTCAGGGTCCGGGGAGCTGTTTTTT

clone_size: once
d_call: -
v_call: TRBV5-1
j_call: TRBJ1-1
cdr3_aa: CASSYVGTPNTEAFF
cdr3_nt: TGCGCCAGCAGCTACGTTGGGACACCCAACACTGAAGCTTTCTTT

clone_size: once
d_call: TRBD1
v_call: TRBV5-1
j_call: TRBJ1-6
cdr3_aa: CASSNGQENSPLHF
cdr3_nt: TGCGCCAGCAGCAACGGACAGGAGAATTCACCCCTCCACTTT

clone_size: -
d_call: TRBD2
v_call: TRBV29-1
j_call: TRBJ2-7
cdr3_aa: CSARGLAGGRGEQYF
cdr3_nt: TGCAGCGCTCGAGGACTAGCGGGAGGGCGAGGAGAGCAGTACTTC

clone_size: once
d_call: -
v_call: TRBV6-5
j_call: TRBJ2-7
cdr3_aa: CASSYWPSSYEQYF
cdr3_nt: TGTGCCAGCAGTTACTGGCCATCCTCCTACGAGCAGTACTTC

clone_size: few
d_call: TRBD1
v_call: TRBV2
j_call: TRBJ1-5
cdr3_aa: CASSSQGDQPQHF
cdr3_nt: TGTGCCAGCAGTAGTCAGGGGGATCAGCCCCAGCATTTT

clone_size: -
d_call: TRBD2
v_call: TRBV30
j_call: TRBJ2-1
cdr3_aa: CAWRTSGPHNEQFF
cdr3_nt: TGTGCCTGGCGGACTAGCGGGCCCCACAATGAGCAGTTCTTC

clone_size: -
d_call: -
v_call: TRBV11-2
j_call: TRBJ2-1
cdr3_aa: CASTSRGRVREFF
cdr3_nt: TGTGCCAGCACCTCAAGGGGGAGGGTGAGGGAGTTCTTC

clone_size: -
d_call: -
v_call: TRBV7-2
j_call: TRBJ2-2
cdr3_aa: CASNVEATGELFF
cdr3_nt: TGTGCCAGCAATGTCGAAGCGACCGGGGAGCTGTTTTTT

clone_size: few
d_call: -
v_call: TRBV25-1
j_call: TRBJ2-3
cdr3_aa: CASSEMGSGAGTDTQYF
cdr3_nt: TGTGCCAGCAGTGAAATGGGGTCGGGAGCAGGCACAGATACGCAGTATTTT

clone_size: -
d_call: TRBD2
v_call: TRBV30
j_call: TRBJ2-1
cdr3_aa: CAWSSGRVGEQFF
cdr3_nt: TGTGCCTGGAGTAGCGGGAGAGTAGGTGAGCAGTTCTTC

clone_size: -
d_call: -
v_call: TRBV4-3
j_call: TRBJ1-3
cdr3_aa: CASSQGGRGTGNTIYF
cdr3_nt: TGCGCCAGCAGCCAAGGGGGCAGGGGTACTGGAAACACCATATATTTT

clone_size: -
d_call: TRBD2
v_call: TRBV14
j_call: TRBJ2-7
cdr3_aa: CASSQGGLSGRAYEQYF
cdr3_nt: TGTGCCAGCAGCCAAGGTGGCCTAAGCGGGAGGGCCTACGAGCAGTACTTC

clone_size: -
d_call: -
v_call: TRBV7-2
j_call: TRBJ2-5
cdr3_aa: CASGGRGQETQYF
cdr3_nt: TGTGCCAGCGGGGGCAGGGGTCAAGAGACCCAGTACTTC

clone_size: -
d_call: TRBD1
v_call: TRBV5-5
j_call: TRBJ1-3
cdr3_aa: CASSLDRGTGNTIYF
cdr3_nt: TGTGCCAGCAGCTTGGACAGGGGGACTGGAAACACCATATATTTT

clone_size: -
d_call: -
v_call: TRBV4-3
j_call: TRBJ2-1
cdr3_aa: CASSQETSYNEQFF
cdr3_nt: TGCGCCAGCAGCCAAGAGACTAGCTACAATGAGCAGTTCTTC

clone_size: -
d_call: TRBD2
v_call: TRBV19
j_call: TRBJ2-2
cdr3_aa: CASSIWKSTSGNGELFF
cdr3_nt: TGTGCCAGTAGTATATGGAAATCGACTAGCGGTAACGGGGAGCTGTTTTTT

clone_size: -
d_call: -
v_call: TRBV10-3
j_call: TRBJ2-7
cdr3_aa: CAISRQSTGEQYF
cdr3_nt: TGTGCCATCAGCCGACAATCTACGGGAGAGCAGTACTTC

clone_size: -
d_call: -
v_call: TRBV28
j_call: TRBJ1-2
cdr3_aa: CASSSYRVDGYTF
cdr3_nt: TGTGCCAGCAGTTCGTACAGGGTTGATGGCTACACCTTC

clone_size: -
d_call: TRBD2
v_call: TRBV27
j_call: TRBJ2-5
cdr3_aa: CASSLSKTSGFQETQYF
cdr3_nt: TGTGCCAGCAGTTTATCCAAGACTAGCGGTTTCCAAGAGACCCAGTACTTC

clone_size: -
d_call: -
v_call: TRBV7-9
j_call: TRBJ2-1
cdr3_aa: CASSPGGMSNEQFF
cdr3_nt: TGTGCCAGCAGCCCGGGCGGGATGTCCAATGAGCAGTTCTTC

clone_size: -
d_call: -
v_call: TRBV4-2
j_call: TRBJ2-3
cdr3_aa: CASSPRGQDTQYF
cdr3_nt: TGTGCCAGCAGCCCACGAGGCCAGGATACGCAGTATTTT

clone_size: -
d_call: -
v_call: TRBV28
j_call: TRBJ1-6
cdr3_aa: CASSLSLGGINSPLHF
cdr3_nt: TGTGCCAGCAGTTTATCGCTAGGAGGGATTAATTCACCCCTCCACTTT

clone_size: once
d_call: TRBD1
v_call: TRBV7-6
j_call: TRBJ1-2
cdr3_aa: CASSLGKTGQSPYAYTF
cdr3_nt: TGTGCCAGCAGCTTAGGAAAAACGGGACAGAGCCCCTATGCCTACACCTTC

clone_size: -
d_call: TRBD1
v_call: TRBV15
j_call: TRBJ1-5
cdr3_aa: CATSRDPGQYLGNQPQHF
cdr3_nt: TGTGCCACCAGCAGAGATCCGGGACAGTATCTTGGCAATCAGCCCCAGCATTTT

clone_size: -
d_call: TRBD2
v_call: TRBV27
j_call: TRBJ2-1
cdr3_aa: CASSSIAGGPGQFF
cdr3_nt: TGTGCCAGCAGTTCAATAGCGGGAGGGCCGGGGCAGTTCTTC

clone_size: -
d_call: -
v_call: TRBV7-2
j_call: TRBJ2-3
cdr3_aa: CASSLAQSTDTQYF
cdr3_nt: TGTGCCAGCAGCTTAGCACAGAGCACAGATACGCAGTATTTT

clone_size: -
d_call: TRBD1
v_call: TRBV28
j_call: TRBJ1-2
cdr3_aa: CASSVGQAYTF
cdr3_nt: TGTGCCAGCAGTGTTGGACAGGCCTACACCTTC

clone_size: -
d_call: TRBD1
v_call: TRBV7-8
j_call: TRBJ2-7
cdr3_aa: CASSLYQGAYEQYF
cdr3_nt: TGTGCCAGCAGCTTATACCAGGGGGCCTACGAGCAGTACTTC

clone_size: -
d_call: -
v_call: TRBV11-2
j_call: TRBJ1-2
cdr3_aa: CASSPYPRQVTKGYTF
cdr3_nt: TGTGCCAGCAGCCCCTACCCCCGACAGGTGACAAAAGGCTACACCTTC

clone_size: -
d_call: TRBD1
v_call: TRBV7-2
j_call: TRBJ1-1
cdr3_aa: CASSRGQRNTEAFF
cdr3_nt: TGTGCCAGCAGCCGGGGACAGAGGAACACTGAAGCTTTCTTT

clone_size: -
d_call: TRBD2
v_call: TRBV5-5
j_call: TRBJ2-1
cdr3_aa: CASSPSTSTEQFF
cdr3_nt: TGTGCCAGCAGCCCGTCGACTAGCACTGAGCAGTTCTTC

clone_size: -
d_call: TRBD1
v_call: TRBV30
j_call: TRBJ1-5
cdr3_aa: CAWSVPGGSQPQHF
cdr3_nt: TGTGCCTGGAGTGTACCAGGGGGCAGTCAGCCCCAGCATTTT

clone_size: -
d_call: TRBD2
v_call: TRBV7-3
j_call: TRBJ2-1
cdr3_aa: CASSGSLGRGLAAYNEQFF
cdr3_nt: TGTGCCAGCAGCGGTTCTTTAGGTCGGGGACTAGCGGCATACAATGAGCAGTTCTTC

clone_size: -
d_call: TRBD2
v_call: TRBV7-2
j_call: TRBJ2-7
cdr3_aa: CASSKTSGNYEQYF
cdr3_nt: TGTGCCAGCAGCAAGACTAGCGGGAACTACGAGCAGTACTTC

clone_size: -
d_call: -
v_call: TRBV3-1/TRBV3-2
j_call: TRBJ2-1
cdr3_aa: CASSQEGGFGSYNEQFF
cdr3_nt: TGTGCCAGCAGCCAAGAGGGGGGATTTGGCTCCTACAATGAGCAGTTCTTC

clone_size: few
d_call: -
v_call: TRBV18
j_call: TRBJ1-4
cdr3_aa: CASSLRLQGGEKLFF
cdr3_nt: TGTGCCAGCTCACTACGATTACAGGGTGGAGAAAAACTGTTTTTT

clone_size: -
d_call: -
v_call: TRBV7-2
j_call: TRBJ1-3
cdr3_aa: CASSQIGAGNTIYF
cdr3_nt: TGTGCCAGCAGCCAAATAGGGGCTGGAAACACCATATATTTT

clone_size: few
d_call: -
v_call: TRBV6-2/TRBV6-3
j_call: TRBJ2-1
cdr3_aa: CASSSVVGGTYNEQFF
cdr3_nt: TGTGCCAGCAGTTCTGTGGTTGGGGGCACCTACAATGAGCAGTTCTTC

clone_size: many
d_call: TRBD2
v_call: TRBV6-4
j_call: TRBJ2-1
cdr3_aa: CASSGLAGGNEQFF
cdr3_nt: TGTGCCAGCAGTGGACTAGCGGGAGGAAATGAGCAGTTCTTC

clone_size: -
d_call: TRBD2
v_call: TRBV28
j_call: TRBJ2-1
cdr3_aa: CASSLSRTRLNNEQFF
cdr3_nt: TGTGCCAGCAGTTTATCCAGGACTAGACTCAACAATGAGCAGTTCTTC

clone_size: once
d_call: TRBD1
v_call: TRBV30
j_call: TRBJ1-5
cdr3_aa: CAWSVGTVRDQPQHF
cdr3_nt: TGTGCCTGGAGCGTCGGGACAGTAAGAGATCAGCCCCAGCATTTT

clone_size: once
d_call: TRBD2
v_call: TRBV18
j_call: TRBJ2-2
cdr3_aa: CASSPSMTSGINGELFF
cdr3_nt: TGTGCCAGCTCACCGTCAATGACTAGCGGGATCAACGGGGAGCTGTTTTTT

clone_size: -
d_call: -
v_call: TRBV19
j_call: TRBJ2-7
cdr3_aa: CASSIVSDTAYEQYF
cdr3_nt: TGTGCCAGTAGTATAGTTTCGGACACTGCCTACGAGCAGTACTTC

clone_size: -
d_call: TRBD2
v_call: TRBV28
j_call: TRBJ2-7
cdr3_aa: CASRSGGPSYEQYF
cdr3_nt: TGTGCCAGCAGGTCGGGAGGGCCCTCCTACGAGCAGTACTTC

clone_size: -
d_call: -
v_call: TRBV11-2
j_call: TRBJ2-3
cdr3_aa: CASSFRGHTDTQYF
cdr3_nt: TGTGCCAGCAGCTTCAGGGGACACACAGATACGCAGTATTTT

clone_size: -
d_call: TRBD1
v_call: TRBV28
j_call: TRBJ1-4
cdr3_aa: CASSGQGLTNEKLFF
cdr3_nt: TGTGCCAGCAGTGGACAGGGCTTAACTAATGAAAAACTGTTTTTT